These 21 T cell receptor beta chains came from one sample sequenced in a study of cytotoxic CD8 clonotypes in ibrutinib-treated CLL. This table comes from immunoSEQ multiplex PCR, and its TCRdb copy is limited to in-frame clones, with some not included. The table records about 160,000 clones, roughly 90% of them present only once. The sequenced sample was PBMCs, obtained at disease progression, from a patient treated with ibrutinib. The receptor source for this set is a human donor with chronic lymphocytic leukemia.

The genes are TRBV5-1 and TRBJ2-7; D is possibly TRBD1 or TRBD2 (5 bases each). The CDR3 is made up of 15 amino acids. Trimming took 1 base from V and 0 from J, leaving 11 bases between them. Germline loops: CDR1 SGHRS, CDR2 YFSETQ. DNA of the CDR3: TGCGCCAGCAGCTTGCAGGGACCGGGCTCCTACGAGCAGTACTTC. Protein sequence: CASSLQGPGSYEQYF.

The rearrangement uses TRBV4-1 and TRBJ1-4; no clear D gene. This CDR3 comprises 13 residues. The V gene lost 5 bases and the J gene lost 7 bases, with 11 bases spanning the gap. Germline V gene sequence: CDR1 MGHRA, CDR2 YSYEKL. This CDR3 is CASSAKLSEKLFF. CDR3 nucleotides: TGCGCCAGCAGCGCAAAGCTAAGTGAAAAACTGTTTTTT.

This chain connects TRBV19 to TRBJ1-4; 9 bases are a match to TRBD1. The length of the CDR3 is 14 residues. J lost 5 bases, V lost 8 bases, and 6 bases had no gene match. Germline CDR1 LNHDA, CDR2 SQIVND (reference sequence). CDR3 nucleotide sequence: TGTGCCAGTGAGGGACAGGGCTGGAATGAAAAACTGTTTTTT. This codes for CASEGQGWNEKLFF.

V is TRBV4-1 and J is TRBJ2-1; the D is unclear. The V end was cut by 3 bases, the J end by 8 bases, with 14 bases between. The CDR3 consists of 14 residues. CDR1 is MGHRA and CDR2 is YSYEKL in the germline V gene. CDR3 in amino acids: CASSQQGVDDEQFF. Here the CDR3 DNA reads TGCGCCAGCAGCCAGCAAGGAGTAGACGATGAGCAGTTCTTC.

V gene TRBV4-2 combines with J gene TRBJ2-7; D possibly corresponds to TRBD2 (5 bases). Germline V gene data show CDR1 as LGHNA and CDR2 as YNFKEQ. Between the trimmed V and J ends, which lost 0 bases and 2 bases, there was a span of 11 bases. This CDR3 has 15 amino acids. The CDR3 sequence: CASSQEREAAYEQYF. The DNA of the CDR3 is TGTGCCAGCAGCCAAGAACGGGAAGCGGCCTACGAGCAGTACTTC.

This sequence joins TRBV9 and TRBJ2-3; D is unclear. CDR1 and CDR2 from the germline V gene are SGDLS and YYNGEE. This CDR3 is built from 16 residues. The V end lost 3 bases, the J end lost 2 bases, and 16 bases lay between the germline ends. The CDR3: CASSADGRGVTDTQYF. As DNA, the CDR3 is TGTGCCAGCAGCGCGGACGGTCGAGGTGTCACAGATACGCAGTATTTT.

CDR3 protein: CASRKGLAGGSEQFF. CDR3 coding DNA: TGCGCCAGCAGAAAGGGACTAGCGGGAGGGAGTGAGCAGTTCTTC. The V call is TRBV5-1, the J call TRBJ2-1; 16 bases are a match to TRBD2. CDR1 and CDR2 (germline): SGHRS, YFSETQ. The CDR3 runs to 15 residues. V lost 5 bases, J lost 9 bases, and 5 bases stayed unmatched.

The V gene is TRBV6-1, the J gene TRBJ1-1; TRBD1 is a possible D gene (5 bases). Germline CDR1 reads MNHNS; CDR2 reads SASEGT. This CDR3 is 12 amino acids long. V was cut by 9 bases and J by 7 bases, with 15 bases left in between. Here the CDR3 DNA reads TGTGCCAGTAGAGGACACCACTTTGAAGCTTTCTTT. Translating gives CASRGHHFEAFF.

V and J are TRBV19 and TRBJ1-4; 11 bases align to TRBD1. CDR1 and CDR2 (germline): LNHDA, SQIVND (reference sequence). The V segment lost 8 bases and the J segment 0 bases; nucleotides outside the gene matches: 5. This CDR3 has 16 amino acids. For the CDR3, the DNA is TGTGCCAGTCGGGGACAGGGGGTAGCAACTAATGAAAAACTGTTTTTT. The encoded protein is CASRGQGVATNEKLFF.

The gene calls are TRBV29-1 and TRBJ1-2; D may be TRBD1 (6 bases). From germline, CDR1 is SQVTM and CDR2 ANQGSEA. V dropped 1 base and J dropped 5 bases, with 20 bases sitting between them. There are 16 residues in the CDR3. The CDR3 DNA reads as TGCAGCGTTGAAGTGCCCCAGGGGTGGTATTATTATGGCTACACCTTC. It codes for CSVEVPQGWYYYGYTF.

Only one count was recorded for this clone. This chain connects TRBV5-1 to TRBJ1-2; TRBD1 matches 8 bases. CDR3 size: 13 residues. V was clipped by 4 bases and J by 6 bases; unmatched bases: 5. Germline CDR1 reads SGHRS; CDR2 reads YFSETQ. CDR3 in amino acids: CASSRTGWNGYTF. CDR3 nucleotides: TGCGCCAGCAGCCGGACAGGGTGGAATGGCTACACCTTC.

The J gene is TRBJ2-1, the V gene TRBV7-9; D perhaps matches TRBD1 (6 bases). Trimming pared 3 bases from V and 4 bases from J, leaving 19 bases between. This CDR3 contains 17 residues. Germline V gene sequence: CDR1 SEHNR, CDR2 FQNEAQ (reference sequence). This CDR3 is CASSFITTGQRYNEQFF. CDR3 nucleotide sequence: TGTGCCAGCAGCTTCATAACTACAGGGCAGAGATACAATGAGCAGTTCTTC.

This chain joins TRBV6-5 and TRBJ2-7, with D uncertain. The ends were cut back, 2 bases at V and 6 bases at J, with 8 bases in the middle. The CDR3 is 12 residues long. Germline assignment: CDR1 MNHEY and CDR2 SVGAGI. CDR3 sequence: CASSYGVGEQYF. CDR3 bases: TGTGCCAGCAGTTACGGCGTGGGCGAGCAGTACTTC.

This clone has just a few counts. The J gene is TRBJ2-1, the V gene TRBV7-2; 7 bases fit TRBD2. This CDR3 spans 15 amino acids. Per the germline V gene, CDR1 is SGHTA and CDR2 is FQGNSA. Trimming cost V 10 bases and J 0 bases; bases outside gene matches: 9. CDR3 region: CAIPSRTSSYNEQFF. Written as DNA, the CDR3 is TGTGCCATCCCATCCAGGACTAGCTCCTACAATGAGCAGTTCTTC.

The chain has TRBV27 and TRBJ1-1; no firm D call. This CDR3 is built from 15 residues. Deletions cut 3 bases from V and 0 bases from J, with 11 bases between. Looked up from germline, CDR1 is MNHEY and CDR2 is SMNVEV (reference sequence). The CDR3, as DNA: TGTGCCAGCAGTTTTCTGGGTAGGATGAACACTGAAGCTTTCTTT. It encodes CASSFLGRMNTEAFF.

This clone showed up just once. V and J are TRBV27 and TRBJ2-2; 7 bases map to TRBD2. Germline V gene data show CDR1 as MNHEY and CDR2 as SMNVEV (reference sequence). The CDR3 extends over 15 amino acids. J lost 3 bases, V lost 3 bases, and 4 bases had no gene match. CDR3 amino acids: CASSFRAGDTGELFF. The CDR3, as DNA: TGTGCCAGCAGTTTCCGGGCGGGAGACACCGGGGAGCTGTTTTTT.

This chain uses TRBV9 with TRBJ2-7, with 8 nucleotides matching TRBD2. The CDR3 has 13 residues. Germline values: CDR1 SGDLS, CDR2 YYNGEE. The V segment lost 7 bases and the J segment 6 bases; nucleotides outside the gene matches: 9. The CDR3 bases are TGTGCCAGCGCCTATAGCGGGATAGGCGAGCAGTACTTC. Its protein product is CASAYSGIGEQYF.

The V call is TRBV5-1, the J call TRBJ2-7; 13 bases match TRBD2. The junction had 9 bases not matched to a gene; V was cut back by 6 bases and J by 9 bases. This CDR3 spans 14 amino acids. The germline gives CDR1 SGHRS, CDR2 YFSETQ. The CDR3: CASTPGTSGTGQYF. As DNA, the CDR3 is TGCGCCAGCACCCCCGGGACTAGCGGGACTGGGCAGTACTTC.

CDR3 amino acids: CASSLQGYPQPQHF. The DNA of the CDR3 is TGTGCCAGCAGCTTACAGGGTTACCCTCAGCCCCAGCATTTT. The J gene is TRBJ1-5, the V gene TRBV7-2; a possible D gene is TRBD1 (5 bases). V lost 2 bases and J lost 6, with 11 bases in between. From germline, CDR1 is SGHTA and CDR2 FQGNSA. This CDR3 comprises 14 residues.

The chain links TRBV29-1 to TRBJ2-1, with D maybe TRBD1 (6 bases). Germline V gene sequence: CDR1 SQVTM, CDR2 ANQGSEA. V gave up 3 bases and J gave up 1 base, with 10 bases separating them. The CDR3 totals 14 residues. The CDR3 reads CSVDITGSYNEQFF. Here the CDR3 DNA reads TGCAGCGTTGATATCACAGGGTCCTACAATGAGCAGTTCTTC.

The chain combines TRBV7-3 with TRBJ2-2, with TRBD2 matching 9 bases. The CDR3 is 15 amino acids. Losses at the gene ends were 5 bases for V and 2 bases for J; bases not matched to a gene: 3. Germline V gives CDR1 SGHTA, CDR2 FQGTGA. This CDR3 is CASSRTSENTGELFF. CDR3 nucleotide sequence: TGTGCCAGCAGCCGGACTAGCGAAAACACCGGGGAGCTGTTTTTT.